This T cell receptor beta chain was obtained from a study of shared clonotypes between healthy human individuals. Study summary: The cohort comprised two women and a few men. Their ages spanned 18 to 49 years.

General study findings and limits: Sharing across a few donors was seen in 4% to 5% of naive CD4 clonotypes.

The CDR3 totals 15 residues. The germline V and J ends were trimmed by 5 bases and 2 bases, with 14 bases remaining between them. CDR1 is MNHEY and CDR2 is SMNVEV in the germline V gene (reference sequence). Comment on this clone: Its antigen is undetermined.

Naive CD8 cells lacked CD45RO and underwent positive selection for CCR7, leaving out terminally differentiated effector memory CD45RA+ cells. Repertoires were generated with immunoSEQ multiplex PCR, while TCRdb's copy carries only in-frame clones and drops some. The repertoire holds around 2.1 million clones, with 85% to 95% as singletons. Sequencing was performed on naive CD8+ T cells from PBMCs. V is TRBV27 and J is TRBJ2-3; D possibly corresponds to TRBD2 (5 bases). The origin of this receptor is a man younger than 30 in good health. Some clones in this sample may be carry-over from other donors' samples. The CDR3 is CASSEQAEYTDTQYF. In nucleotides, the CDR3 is TGTGCCAGCAGTGAGCAAGCGGAATACACAGATACGCAGTATTTT.